This T cell receptor (beta chain) was identified in a study of blood T cell repertoires in COVID-19. Turning to the study itself: From the United States, Italy and Spain came samples of acute and convalescent COVID-19. PBMCs, B-cell-depleted T cells, or T cells were the source of the cDNA or gDNA that made up the material.

Some clones are missing from TCRdb's copy, which holds only in-frame ones; the method was immunoSEQ multiplex PCR. The profile covers approximately 300,000 clones, with around 90% appearing a single time and nearly 7% taken by the ten largest. The Seattle patients joined while their infection was active and were tracked longitudinally afterward. The clonotype comes from a young woman with COVID-19, enrolled during active disease. Specimen: peripheral blood.

CDR3 residues: CASSLEGTANEKLFF. The CDR3 DNA sequence: TGCGCCAGCAGCTTGGAAGGGACAGCAAATGAAAAACTGTTTTTT. The chain combines TRBV5-1 with TRBJ1-4; TRBD1 matches 7 bases. The V gene end was trimmed by 0 bases and the J gene end by 5 bases; junction bases not matched to a gene: 4. CDR1 is SGHRS, CDR2 YFSETQ, per germline. The CDR3 extends over 15 amino acids.